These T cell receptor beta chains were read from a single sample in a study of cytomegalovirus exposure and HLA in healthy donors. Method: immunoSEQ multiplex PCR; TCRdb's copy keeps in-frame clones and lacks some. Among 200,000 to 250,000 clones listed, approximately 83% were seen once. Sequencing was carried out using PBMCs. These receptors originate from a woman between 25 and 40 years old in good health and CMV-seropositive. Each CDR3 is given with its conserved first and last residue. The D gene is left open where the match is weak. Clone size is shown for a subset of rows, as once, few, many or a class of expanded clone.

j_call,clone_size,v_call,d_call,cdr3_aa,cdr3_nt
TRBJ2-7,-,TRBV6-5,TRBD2,CASSSGIYEQYF,TGTGCCAGCAGTAGCGGGATTTACGAGCAGTACTTC
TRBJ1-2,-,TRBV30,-,CAWSVLGWGYGYTF,TGTGCCTGGAGTGTACTAGGGTGGGGCTATGGCTACACCTTC
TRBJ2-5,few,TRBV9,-,CASRQGLALEETQYF,TGTGCCAGCCGCCAAGGGCTAGCGCTGGAGGAGACCCAGTACTTC
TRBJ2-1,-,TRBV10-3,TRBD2,CAISLPLAGRNEQFF,TGTGCCATCAGTCTACCACTAGCGGGAAGGAATGAGCAGTTCTTC
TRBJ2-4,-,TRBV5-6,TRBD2,CASSFLAGDFKNIQYF,TGTGCCAGCAGCTTCTTAGCGGGAGATTTCAAAAACATTCAGTACTTC
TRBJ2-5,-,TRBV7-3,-,CASSPYRSGETQYF,TGTGCCAGCAGTCCATACAGGTCGGGAGAGACCCAGTACTTC
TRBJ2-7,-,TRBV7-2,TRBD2,CASSPSGSSYEQYF,TGTGCCAGCAGCCCTAGCGGGTCGTCCTACGAGCAGTACTTC
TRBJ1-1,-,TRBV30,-,CAWSQGGTEAFF,TGTGCCTGGAGCCAAGGGGGCACTGAAGCTTTCTTT
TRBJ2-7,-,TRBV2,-,CASRGGGYEQYF,TGTGCCTCCCGAGGGGGGGGCTACGAGCAGTACTTC
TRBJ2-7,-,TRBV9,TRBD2,CASSTSGTAYYEQYF,TGTGCCAGCAGCACAAGCGGGACTGCTTACTACGAGCAGTACTTC
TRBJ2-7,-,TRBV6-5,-,CASSLGTALYEQYF,TGTGCCAGCAGCCTCGGGACCGCTCTCTACGAGCAGTACTTC
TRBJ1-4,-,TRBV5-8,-,CASSFGAGNEKLFF,TGTGCCAGCAGCTTTGGGGCGGGCAATGAAAAACTGTTTTTT
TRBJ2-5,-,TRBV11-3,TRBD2,CASSRLTSGGQETQYF,TGTGCCAGCAGTAGGCTGACTAGCGGAGGGCAAGAGACCCAGTACTTC
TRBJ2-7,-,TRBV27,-,CASSFTPGTPNEQYF,TGTGCCAGCAGTTTTACGCCAGGGACTCCTAACGAGCAGTACTTC
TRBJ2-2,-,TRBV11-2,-,CASSFDLNTGELFF,TGTGCCAGCAGCTTCGACCTGAACACCGGGGAGCTGTTTTTT
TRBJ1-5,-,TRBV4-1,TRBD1,CASSQRGQANQPQHF,TGCGCCAGCAGCCAAAGAGGACAGGCGAATCAGCCCCAGCATTTT
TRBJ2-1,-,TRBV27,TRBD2,CASPYTVAGGPYTNEQFF,TGTGCATCACCTTATACGGTAGCGGGAGGGCCATATACCAATGAGCAGTTCTTC
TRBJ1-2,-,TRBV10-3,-,CAISLDQYYGYTF,TGTGCCATCAGCCTAGACCAGTATTATGGCTACACCTTC
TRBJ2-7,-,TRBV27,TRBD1,CASSWIPGQGYEQYF,TGTGCCAGCAGTTGGATACCGGGACAGGGATACGAGCAGTACTTC
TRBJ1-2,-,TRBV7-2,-,CASSLSLGYTF,TGTGCCAGCAGCTTAAGTCTTGGCTACACCTTC
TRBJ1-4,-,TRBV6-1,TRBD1,CASRGDRAGRKLFF,TGTGCCAGCAGGGGGGACAGGGCGGGTCGGAAACTGTTTTTT
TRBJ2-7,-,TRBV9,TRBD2,CASSVGSSGRIHYEQYF,TGTGCCAGCAGCGTAGGCTCTAGCGGGAGAATTCATTACGAGCAGTACTTC
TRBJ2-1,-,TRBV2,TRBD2,CASRAPSGSSDEQFF,TGTGCCAGCAGAGCCCCTAGCGGGAGTTCAGATGAGCAGTTCTTC
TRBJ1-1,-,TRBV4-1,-,CASSPSGRREAFF,TGCGCCAGCAGCCCTTCCGGACGTCGAGAAGCTTTCTTT
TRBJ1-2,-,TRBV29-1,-,CSVGEAGIHDGYTF,TGCAGCGTTGGGGAGGCGGGTATTCACGATGGCTACACCTTC
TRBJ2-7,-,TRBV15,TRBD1,CATSRDRDRATYEQYF,TGTGCCACCAGCAGAGACCGGGACAGGGCTACCTACGAGCAGTACTTC
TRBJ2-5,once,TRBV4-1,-,CASSPSGYDQETQYF,TGCGCCAGCAGCCCATCCGGATACGACCAAGAGACCCAGTACTTC
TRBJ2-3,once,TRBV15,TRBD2,CATSRASGSTDTQYF,TGTGCCACCAGCAGAGCTAGCGGTTCCACAGATACGCAGTATTTT
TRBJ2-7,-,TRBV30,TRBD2,CAWSVGGSPYEQYF,TGTGCCTGGAGTGTAGGCGGGAGTCCTTACGAGCAGTACTTC
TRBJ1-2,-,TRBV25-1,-,CASSEDGAVYGYTF,TGTGCCAGCAGTGAAGACGGGGCGGTCTATGGCTACACCTTC
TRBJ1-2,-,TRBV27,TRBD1,CASSLSPGGIGYTF,TGTGCCAGCAGTTTATCCCCAGGGGGGATAGGCTACACCTTC
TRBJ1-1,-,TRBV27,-,CASSLLGHTEAFF,TGTGCCAGCAGTCTCCTGGGCCACACTGAAGCTTTCTTT